The 2 T cell receptor beta chains in this list originate from one sample, sequenced in a study of identifying expanded T cells in peripheral blood. Only in-frame clones appear in the TCRdb table, and some are missing; sequencing was by immunoSEQ multiplex PCR. The sample records tens of thousands of clones, around 87% being singletons. Sequencing was performed on blood. The origin of the receptors is a person between 18 and 75 years old in good health.

The rearrangement links TRBV5-5 to TRBJ2-7, with a tentative D call TRBD1 (6 bases). The germline V and J ends were trimmed by 1 base and 5 bases, with 10 bases remaining between them. In germline, CDR1 is SGHKS, CDR2 YYEKEE (reference sequence). CDR3 size: 13 residues. CDR3 sequence: CASSLTGTNEQYF. In nucleotides, the CDR3 is TGTGCCAGCAGCTTGACAGGGACGAACGAGCAGTACTTC.

This chain joins TRBV28 and TRBJ2-2; TRBD2 matches 9 bases. The germline CDR1 and CDR2 sequences are MDHEN and SYDVKM. CDR3 size: 16 residues. V lost 9 bases, J lost 4 bases, and 12 bases stayed unmatched. In nucleotides, the CDR3 is TGTGCCAGTTCCCGGGCGGGAGGGCCTAGCACCGGGGAGCTGTTTTTT. Its protein is CASSRAGGPSTGELFF.